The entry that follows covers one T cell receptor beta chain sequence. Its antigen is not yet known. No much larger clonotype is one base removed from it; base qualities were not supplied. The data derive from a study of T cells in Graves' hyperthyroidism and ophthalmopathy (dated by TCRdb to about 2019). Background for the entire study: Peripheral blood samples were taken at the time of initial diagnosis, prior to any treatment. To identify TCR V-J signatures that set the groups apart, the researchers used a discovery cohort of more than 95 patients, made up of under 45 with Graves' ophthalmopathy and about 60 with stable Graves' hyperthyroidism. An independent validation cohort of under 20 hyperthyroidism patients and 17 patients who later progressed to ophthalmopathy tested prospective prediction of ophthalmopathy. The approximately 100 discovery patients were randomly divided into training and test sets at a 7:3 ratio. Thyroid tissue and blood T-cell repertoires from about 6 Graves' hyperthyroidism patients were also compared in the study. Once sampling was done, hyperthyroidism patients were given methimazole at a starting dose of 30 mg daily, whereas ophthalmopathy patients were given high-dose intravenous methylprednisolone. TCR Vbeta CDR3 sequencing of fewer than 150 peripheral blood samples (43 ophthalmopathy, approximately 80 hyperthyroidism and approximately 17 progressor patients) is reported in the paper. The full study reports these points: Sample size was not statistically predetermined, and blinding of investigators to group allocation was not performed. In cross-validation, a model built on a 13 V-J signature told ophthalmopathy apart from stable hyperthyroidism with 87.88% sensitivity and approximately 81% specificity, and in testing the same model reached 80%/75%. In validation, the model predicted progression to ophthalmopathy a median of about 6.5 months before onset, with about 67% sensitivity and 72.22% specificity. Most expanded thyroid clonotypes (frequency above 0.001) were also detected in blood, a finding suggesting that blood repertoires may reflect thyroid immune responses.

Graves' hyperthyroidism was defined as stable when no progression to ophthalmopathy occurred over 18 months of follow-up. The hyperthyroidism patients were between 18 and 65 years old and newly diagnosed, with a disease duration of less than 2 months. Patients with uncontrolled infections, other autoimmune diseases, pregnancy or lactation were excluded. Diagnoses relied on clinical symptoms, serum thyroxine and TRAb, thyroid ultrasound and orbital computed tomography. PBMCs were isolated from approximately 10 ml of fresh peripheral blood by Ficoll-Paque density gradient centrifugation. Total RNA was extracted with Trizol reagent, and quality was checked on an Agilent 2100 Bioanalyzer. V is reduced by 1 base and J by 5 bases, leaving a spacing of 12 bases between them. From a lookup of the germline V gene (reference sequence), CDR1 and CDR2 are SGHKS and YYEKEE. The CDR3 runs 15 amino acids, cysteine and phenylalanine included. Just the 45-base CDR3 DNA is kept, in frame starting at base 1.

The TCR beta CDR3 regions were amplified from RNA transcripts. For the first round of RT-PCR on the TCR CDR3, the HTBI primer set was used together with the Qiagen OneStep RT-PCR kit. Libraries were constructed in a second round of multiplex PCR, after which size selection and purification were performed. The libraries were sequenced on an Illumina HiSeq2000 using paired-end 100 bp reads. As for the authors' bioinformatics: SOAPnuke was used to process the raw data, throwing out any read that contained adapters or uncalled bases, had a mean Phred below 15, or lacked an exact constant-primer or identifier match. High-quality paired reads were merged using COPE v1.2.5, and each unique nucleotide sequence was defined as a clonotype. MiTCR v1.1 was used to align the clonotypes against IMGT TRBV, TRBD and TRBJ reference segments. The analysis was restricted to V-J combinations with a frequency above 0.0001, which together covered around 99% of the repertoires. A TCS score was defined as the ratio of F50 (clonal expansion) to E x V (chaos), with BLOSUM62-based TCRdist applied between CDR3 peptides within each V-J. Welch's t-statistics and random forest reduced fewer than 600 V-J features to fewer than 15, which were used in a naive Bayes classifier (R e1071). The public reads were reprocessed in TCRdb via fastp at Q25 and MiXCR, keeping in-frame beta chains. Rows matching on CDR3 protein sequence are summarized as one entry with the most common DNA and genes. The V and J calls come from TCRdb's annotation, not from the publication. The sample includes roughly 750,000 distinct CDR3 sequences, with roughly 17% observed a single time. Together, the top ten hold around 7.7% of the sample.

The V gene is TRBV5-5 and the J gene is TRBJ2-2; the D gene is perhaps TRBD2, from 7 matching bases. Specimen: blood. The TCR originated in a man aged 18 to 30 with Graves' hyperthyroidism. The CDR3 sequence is CASSLRGAVTGELFF. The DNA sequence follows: TGTGCCAGCAGCTTGCGGGGGGCGGTAACCGGGGAGCTGTTTTTT.